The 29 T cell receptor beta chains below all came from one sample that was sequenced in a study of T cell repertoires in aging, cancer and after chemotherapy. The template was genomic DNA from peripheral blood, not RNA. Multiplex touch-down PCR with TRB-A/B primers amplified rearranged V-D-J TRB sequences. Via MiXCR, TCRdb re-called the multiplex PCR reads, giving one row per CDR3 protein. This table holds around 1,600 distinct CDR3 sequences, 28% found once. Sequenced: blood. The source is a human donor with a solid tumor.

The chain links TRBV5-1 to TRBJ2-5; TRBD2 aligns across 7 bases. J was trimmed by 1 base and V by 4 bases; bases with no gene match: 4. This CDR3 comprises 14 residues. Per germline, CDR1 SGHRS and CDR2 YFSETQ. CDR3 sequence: CASSGGDFQETQYF. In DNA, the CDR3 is TGCGCCAGCAGCGGGGGGGATTTCCAAGAGACCCAGTACTTC.

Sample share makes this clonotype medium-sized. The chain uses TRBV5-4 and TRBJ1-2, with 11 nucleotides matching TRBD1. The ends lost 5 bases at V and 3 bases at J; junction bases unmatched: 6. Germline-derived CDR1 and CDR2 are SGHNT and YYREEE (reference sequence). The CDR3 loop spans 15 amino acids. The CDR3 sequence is CASSLPGQGDYGYTF. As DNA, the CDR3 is TGTGCCAGCAGTTTACCGGGACAGGGGGACTATGGCTACACCTTC.

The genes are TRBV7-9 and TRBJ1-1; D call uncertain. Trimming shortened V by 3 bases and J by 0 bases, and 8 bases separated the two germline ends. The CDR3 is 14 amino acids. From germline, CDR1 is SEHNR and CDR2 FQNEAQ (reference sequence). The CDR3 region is CASSLSRLNTEAFF. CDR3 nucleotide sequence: TGTGCCAGCAGCTTGAGCCGGTTGAACACTGAAGCTTTCTTT.

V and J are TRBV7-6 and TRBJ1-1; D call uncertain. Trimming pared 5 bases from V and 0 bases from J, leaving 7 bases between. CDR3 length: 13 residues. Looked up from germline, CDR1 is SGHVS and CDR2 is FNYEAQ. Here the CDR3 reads CASSPRLNTEAFF. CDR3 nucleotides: TGTGCCAGCAGCCCTCGGTTGAACACTGAAGCTTTCTTT.

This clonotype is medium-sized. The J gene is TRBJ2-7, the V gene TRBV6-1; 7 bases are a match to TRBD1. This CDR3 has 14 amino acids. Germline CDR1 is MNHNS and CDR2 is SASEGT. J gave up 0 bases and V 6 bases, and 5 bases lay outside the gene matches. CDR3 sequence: CASSTDRSSYEQYF. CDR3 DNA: TGTGCCAGCAGCACGGACAGGAGCTCCTACGAGCAGTACTTC.

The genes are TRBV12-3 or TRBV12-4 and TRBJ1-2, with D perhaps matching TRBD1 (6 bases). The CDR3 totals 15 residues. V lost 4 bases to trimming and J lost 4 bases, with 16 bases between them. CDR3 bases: TGTGCCAGCAGTTCCCGTGGAGGGACAATCTATGGCTACACCTTC. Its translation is CASSSRGGTIYGYTF.

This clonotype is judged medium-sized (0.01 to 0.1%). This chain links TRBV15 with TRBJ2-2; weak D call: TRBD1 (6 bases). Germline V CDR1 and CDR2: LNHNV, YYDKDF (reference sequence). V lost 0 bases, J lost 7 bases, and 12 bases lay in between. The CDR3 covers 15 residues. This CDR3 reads CATSRDPGAIGELFF. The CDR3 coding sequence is TGTGCCACCAGCAGAGATCCAGGGGCCATCGGGGAGCTGTTTTTT.

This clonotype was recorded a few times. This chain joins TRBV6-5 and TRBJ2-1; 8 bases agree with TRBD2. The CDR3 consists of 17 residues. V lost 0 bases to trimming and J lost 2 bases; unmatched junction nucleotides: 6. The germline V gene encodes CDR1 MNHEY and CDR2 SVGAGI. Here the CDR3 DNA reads TGTGCCAGCAGTTACTCGTCCTCGGGACTAGCCTACAATGAGCAGTTCTTC. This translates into CASSYSSSGLAYNEQFF.

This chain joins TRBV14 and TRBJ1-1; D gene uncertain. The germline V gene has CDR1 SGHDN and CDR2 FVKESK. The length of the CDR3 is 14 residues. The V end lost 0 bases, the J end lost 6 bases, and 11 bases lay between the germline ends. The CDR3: CASSQEARVPEAFF. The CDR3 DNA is TGTGCCAGCAGCCAAGAGGCTCGGGTCCCTGAAGCTTTCTTT.

The DNA for the CDR3 is TGTGCCAGTAGTGCCTTATCCGGGACAGGGTTAAAGAATTCACCCCTCCACTTT. Its translation is CASSALSGTGLKNSPLHF. The chain links TRBV19 to TRBJ1-6; 9 positions match TRBD1. J lost 7 bases, V lost 5 bases, and 15 bases had no gene match. Germline V gene lookup returns CDR1 LNHDA and CDR2 SQIVND (reference sequence). The CDR3 spans 18 residues.

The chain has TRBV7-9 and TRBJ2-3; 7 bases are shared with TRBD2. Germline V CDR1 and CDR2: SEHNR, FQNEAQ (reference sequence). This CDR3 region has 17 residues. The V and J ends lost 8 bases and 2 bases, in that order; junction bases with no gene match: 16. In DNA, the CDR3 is TGTGCCAGCGCCGACATGGGAGGGCCAGTTTTCACAGATACGCAGTATTTT. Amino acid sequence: CASADMGGPVFTDTQYF. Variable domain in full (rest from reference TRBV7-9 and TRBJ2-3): DTGVSQNPRHKITKRGQNVTFRCDPISEHNRLYWYRQTLGQGPEFLTYFQNEAQLEKSRLLSDRFSAERPKGSFSTLEIQRTEQGDSAMYLCASADMGGPVFTDTQYFGPGTRLTVL.

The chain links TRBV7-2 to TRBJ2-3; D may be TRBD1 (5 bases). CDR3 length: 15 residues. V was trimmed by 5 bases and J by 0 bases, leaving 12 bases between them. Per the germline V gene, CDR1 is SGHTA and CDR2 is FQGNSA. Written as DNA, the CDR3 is TGTGCCAGCAGCCTGACAGATATAAGCACAGATACGCAGTATTTT. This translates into CASSLTDISTDTQYF.

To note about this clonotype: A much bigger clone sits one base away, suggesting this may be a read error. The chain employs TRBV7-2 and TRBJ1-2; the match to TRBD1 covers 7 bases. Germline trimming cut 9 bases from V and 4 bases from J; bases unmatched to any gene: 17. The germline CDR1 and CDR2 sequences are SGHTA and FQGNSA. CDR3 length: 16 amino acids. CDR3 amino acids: CARSQQLDRPGYGYTF. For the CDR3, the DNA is TGTGCCAGAAGCCAGCAGTTGGACAGGCCTGGCTATGGCTACACCTTC.

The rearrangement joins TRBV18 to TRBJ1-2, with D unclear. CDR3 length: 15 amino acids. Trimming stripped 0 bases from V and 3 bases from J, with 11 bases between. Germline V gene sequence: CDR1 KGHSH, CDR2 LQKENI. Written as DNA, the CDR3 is TGTGCCAGCTCACCACCGATACGTGGGTACTATGGCTACACCTTC. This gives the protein CASSPPIRGYYGYTF.

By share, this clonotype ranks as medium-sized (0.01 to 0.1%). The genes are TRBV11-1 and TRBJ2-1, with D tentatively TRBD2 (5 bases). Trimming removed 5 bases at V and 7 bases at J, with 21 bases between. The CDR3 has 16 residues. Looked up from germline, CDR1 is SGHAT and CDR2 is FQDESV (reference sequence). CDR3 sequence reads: CASSPNSRRLKNEQFF. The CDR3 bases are TGTGCCAGCAGCCCGAATAGCCGGAGGTTAAAGAATGAGCAGTTCTTC.

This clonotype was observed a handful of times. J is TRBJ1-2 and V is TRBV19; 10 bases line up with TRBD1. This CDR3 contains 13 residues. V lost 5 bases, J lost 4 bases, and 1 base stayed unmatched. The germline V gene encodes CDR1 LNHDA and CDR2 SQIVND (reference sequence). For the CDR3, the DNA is TGTGCCAGTAGTGGACAGGGGGTCTATGGCTACACCTTC. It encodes CASSGQGVYGYTF. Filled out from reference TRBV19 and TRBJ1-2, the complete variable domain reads DGGITQSPKYLFRKEGQNVTLSCEQNLNHDAMYWYRQDPGQGLRLIYYSQIVNDFQKGDIAEGYSVSREKKESFPLTVTSAQKNPTAFYLCASSGQGVYGYTFGSGTRLTVV.

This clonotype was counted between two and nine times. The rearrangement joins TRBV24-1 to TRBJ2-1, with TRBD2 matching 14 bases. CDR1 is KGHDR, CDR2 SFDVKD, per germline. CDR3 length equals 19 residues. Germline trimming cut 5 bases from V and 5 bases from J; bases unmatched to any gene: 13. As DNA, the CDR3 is TGTGCCACCAGTGGGGGGACAGACGGACTAGCGGGGGGTAACAATGAGCAGTTCTTC. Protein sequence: CATSGGTDGLAGGNNEQFF.

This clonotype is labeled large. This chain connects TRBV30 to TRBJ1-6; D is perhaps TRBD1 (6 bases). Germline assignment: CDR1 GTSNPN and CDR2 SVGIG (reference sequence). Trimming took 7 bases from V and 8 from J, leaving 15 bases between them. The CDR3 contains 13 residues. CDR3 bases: TGTGCCTTGATGGTGGGGGGCGATTCACCCCTCCACTTT. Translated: CALMVGGDSPLHF.

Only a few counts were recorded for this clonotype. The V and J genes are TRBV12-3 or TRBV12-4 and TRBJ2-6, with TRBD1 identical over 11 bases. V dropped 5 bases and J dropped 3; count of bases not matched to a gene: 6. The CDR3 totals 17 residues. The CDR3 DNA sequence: TGTGCCAGCAGTCTCGGACAGGGGGCGATTGGGGCCAACGTCCTGACTTTC. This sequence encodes CASSLGQGAIGANVLTF.

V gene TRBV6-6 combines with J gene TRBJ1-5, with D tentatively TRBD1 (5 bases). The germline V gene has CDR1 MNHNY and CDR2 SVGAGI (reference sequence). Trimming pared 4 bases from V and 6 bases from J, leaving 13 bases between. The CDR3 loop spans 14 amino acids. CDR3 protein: CASSFLGVGQPQHF. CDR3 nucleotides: TGTGCCAGCAGTTTCCTAGGGGTTGGTCAGCCCCAGCATTTT.

The CDR3 region is CASSETSGSFYEQYF. In DNA, the CDR3 is TGTGCCAGCAGTGAGACTAGCGGGAGTTTTTACGAGCAGTACTTC. This chain links TRBV6-2 or TRBV6-3 with TRBJ2-7; 12 bases map to TRBD2. V lost 5 bases and J lost 4; bases outside the gene matches: 6. Germline V CDR1 and CDR2: MNHEY, SVGEGT. The CDR3 covers 15 residues.

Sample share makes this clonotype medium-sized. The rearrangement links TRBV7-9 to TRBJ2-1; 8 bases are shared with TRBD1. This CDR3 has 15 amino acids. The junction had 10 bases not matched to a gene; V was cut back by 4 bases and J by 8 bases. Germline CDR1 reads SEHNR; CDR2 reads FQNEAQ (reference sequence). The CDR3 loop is CASSSWAGGSDEQFF. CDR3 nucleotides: TGTGCCAGCAGCTCTTGGGCAGGGGGCTCGGATGAGCAGTTCTTC.

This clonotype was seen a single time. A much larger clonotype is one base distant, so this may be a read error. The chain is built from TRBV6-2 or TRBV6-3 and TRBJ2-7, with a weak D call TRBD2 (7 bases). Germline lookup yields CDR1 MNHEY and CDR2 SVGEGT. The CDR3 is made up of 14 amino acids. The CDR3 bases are TGTTCCAGCAGTGGGGGGGGACACCGCTACGAGCAGTACTTC. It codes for CSSSGGGHRYEQYF.

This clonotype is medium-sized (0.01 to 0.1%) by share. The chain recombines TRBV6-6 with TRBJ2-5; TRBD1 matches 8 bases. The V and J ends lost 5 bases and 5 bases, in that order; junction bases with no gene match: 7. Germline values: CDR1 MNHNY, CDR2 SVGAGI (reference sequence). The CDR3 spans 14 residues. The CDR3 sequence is CASSKGQGGETQYF. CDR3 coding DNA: TGTGCCAGCAGTAAAGGACAGGGTGGGGAGACCCAGTACTTC.

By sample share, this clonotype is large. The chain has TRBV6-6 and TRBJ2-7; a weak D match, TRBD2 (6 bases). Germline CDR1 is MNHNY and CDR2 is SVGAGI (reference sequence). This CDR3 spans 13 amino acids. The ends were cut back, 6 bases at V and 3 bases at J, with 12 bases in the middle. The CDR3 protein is CASRMGLYYEQYF. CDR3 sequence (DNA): TGTGCCAGCAGAATGGGACTGTACTACGAGCAGTACTTC.

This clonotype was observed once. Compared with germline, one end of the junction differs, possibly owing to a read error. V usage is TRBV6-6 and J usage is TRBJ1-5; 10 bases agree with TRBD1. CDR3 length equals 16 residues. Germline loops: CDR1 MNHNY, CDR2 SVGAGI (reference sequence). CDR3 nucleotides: TGTGCCACCCGGCCGGACAGGGGGTATAGCTATCAGCCCCAGCATTTT. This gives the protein CATRPDRGYSYQPQHF.

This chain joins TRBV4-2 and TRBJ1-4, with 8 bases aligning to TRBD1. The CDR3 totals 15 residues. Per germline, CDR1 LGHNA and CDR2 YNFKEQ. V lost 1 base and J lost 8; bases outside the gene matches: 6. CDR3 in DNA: TGTGCCAGCAGCCAAGGAGCAGGGGGCGGGGAAAAACTGTTTTTT. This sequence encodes CASSQGAGGGEKLFF.

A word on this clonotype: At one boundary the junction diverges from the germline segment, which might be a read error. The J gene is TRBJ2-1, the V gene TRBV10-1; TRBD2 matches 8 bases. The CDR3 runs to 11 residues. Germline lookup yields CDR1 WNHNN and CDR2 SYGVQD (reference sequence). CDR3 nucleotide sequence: TGCGCCCGCAGCGGGGGCGGTGAGCAGTTCTTC. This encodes CARSGGGEQFF.

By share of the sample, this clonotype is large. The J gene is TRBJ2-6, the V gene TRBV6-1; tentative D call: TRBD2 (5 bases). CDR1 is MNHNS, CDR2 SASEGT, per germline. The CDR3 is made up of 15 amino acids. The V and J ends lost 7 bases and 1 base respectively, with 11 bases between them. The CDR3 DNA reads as TGTGCCAGCATTCCGGAGGAGTCTGGGGCCAACGTCCTGACTTTC. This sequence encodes CASIPEESGANVLTF.